The 25 T cell receptor beta chains below all came from one sample that was sequenced in a study of CD8+ T cells in alopecia areata. In each case, RNA was isolated and then reverse transcribed into cDNA as the sequencing template. TCRdb's copy holds only in-frame clones and misses some; the assay was immunoSEQ multiplex PCR. The sample has around 6,300 clones, none seen only once. Regarding time point: mouse skin 6 weeks after grafting, around onset of hair loss. The starting material was skin, obtained at week 6. The origin of the receptors is a C3H/HeJ mouse with alopecia areata. The strain bears MHC haplotype H2-k.

This clone has at least ten counts. Gene names and germline match the mouse. Read sequence stops 4 residues before the CDR3 end, and the germline J gene provides the missing end. The V gene is TRBV5, the J gene TRBJ2-1; 8 bases fit TRBD1. Germline trimming cut 2 bases from V and 3 bases from J; bases unmatched to any gene: 0. The CDR3 contains 14 residues. The germline gives CDR1 LGHNA, CDR2 YNLKQL (reference sequence). CDR3 bases read: TGTGCCAGCAGCCAAACAGGGGGCTATGCT. Translating it yields CASSQTGGYA. In full, the CDR3 is CASSQTGGYAEQFF.

Points on this clone: Germline and genes: mouse. The DNA ends 4 residues before the CDR3 does, and the rest of the CDR3 is filled in from the germline J gene. The chain is built from TRBV19 and TRBJ2-5, with 9 bases that match TRBD2. Germline CDR1 and CDR2: FNHDT and SITEND (reference sequence). The CDR3 has 16 amino acids. The V gene end was trimmed by 0 bases and the J gene end by 2 bases; junction bases not matched to a gene: 4. The CDR3: CASSIAGGGIQDTQYF. CDR3 bases read: TGTGCCAGCAGTATAGCTGGGGGGGGGATCCAAGAC.

This clone was counted many times. The germline and genes are mouse ones. The read terminates 4 residues before the CDR3 end, so the remaining end is supplied by the germline J gene. The chain links TRBV19 to TRBJ2-3; TRBD1 aligns across 7 bases. The CDR3 length is 15 residues. Germline loops: CDR1 FNHDT, CDR2 SITEND (reference sequence). J was trimmed by 0 bases and V by 4 bases; bases with no gene match: 5. CDR3 region: CASSLDRESAETLYF. Incomplete CDR3 DNA: TGTGCCAGCAGTCTCGACAGGGAAAGTGCAGAA.

This clone was picked up many times. Mouse germline and gene names are used. The read ends 4 residues shy of where the CDR3 ends; the end is completed using the germline J gene. The chain has TRBV1 and TRBJ2-3; D is unclear. CDR3 length: 13 amino acids. CDR1 and CDR2 from the germline V gene are NSQYPW and LRSPGD (reference sequence). Trimming removed 1 base at V and 1 base at J, with 3 bases between. CDR3 loop: CTCSAVGAETLYF. The sequenced part of the CDR3 DNA is TGCACCTGCAGTGCAGTGGGTGCAGAA.

There are many counts of this clone. Mouse gene names and germline throughout. The read finishes 4 residues shy of the CDR3 end, and the germline J gene is used to complete it. Other DNA sequences in this sample translate to the same CDR3. V is TRBV19 and J is TRBJ1-2, with D perhaps TRBD1 (5 bases). This CDR3 is 14 amino acids long. With 4 bases removed from V and 0 bases from J, the gap between germline ends came to 10 bases. Germline V gives CDR1 FNHDT, CDR2 SITEND (reference sequence). CDR3 amino acids: CASSPDSANSDYTF. Incomplete CDR3 DNA: TGTGCCAGCAGTCCAGACAGTGCAAACTCC.

Notes on this clone: Gene names and germline match the mouse. The read gets to within 4 residues of the CDR3 end, and the germline J gene fills in the rest. The V gene is TRBV13-1, the J gene TRBJ2-4, with 9 bases that match TRBD2. This CDR3 has 17 residues. Germline assignment: CDR1 NSHNY and CDR2 SYGAGN. Losses at the gene ends were 0 bases for V and 0 bases for J; bases not matched to a gene: 5. The sequenced part of the CDR3 DNA is TGTGCCAGCAGTGATGCTGACTGGGGGCCGAGTCAAAAC. Protein: CASSDADWGPSQN. The full CDR3 sequence reads CASSDADWGPSQNTLYF.

The table lists this clone with a few counts. The genes are named according to mouse. Read data end 4 residues before the CDR3 end; the end is taken from the germline J gene. The chain couples TRBV19 to TRBJ2-7; 7 bases agree with TRBD2. Germline V gene sequence: CDR1 FNHDT, CDR2 SITEND (reference sequence). Germline trimming cut 1 base from V and 0 bases from J; bases unmatched to any gene: 4. The CDR3 length is 15 residues. CDR3 sequence: CASSILGGSSYEQYF. CDR3 bases read: TGTGCCAGCAGTATATTGGGGGGAAGCTCCTAT.

This clone was seen only a few times. Gene names are the mouse ones. Sequencing ends 4 residues short of the CDR3 end; the germline J gene provides the rest. The chain links TRBV13-2 to TRBJ1-1; D is possibly TRBD1 (6 bases). CDR3 size: 15 residues. Germline loops: CDR1 NNHNN, CDR2 SYGAGS (reference sequence). The ends were cut back, 0 bases at V and 0 bases at J, with 9 bases in the middle. The CDR3 region is CASGDGDTANTEVFF. The covered CDR3 bases are TGTGCCAGCGGTGATGGGGACACTGCAAACACA.

Regarding this clone: Mouse gene names apply. Read sequence stops 3 residues before the CDR3 end, and the germline J gene provides the missing end. This chain joins TRBV16 and TRBJ1-3; 7 positions match TRBD1. With 7 bases clipped from V and 0 bases from J, the junction kept 3 bases outside the gene matches. Per germline, CDR1 SGHSA and CDR2 FRNQAP. The CDR3 is 14 residues long. The covered CDR3 bases are TGTGCAAGCATACAGGGGAATTCTGGAAATACG. Its protein product is CASIQGNSGNT. The CDR3 as a whole reads CASIQGNSGNTLYF.

A note on this clone: The genes and germline here are from mouse. From the germline J gene comes the end of the CDR3, since the read stops 4 residues before it. The V gene is TRBV13-1, the J gene TRBJ2-3; 12 nucleotides align to TRBD2. The CDR3 loop spans 18 amino acids. The V and J ends lost 2 bases and 0 bases, in that order; junction bases with no gene match: 7. CDR1 and CDR2 from the germline V gene are NSHNY and SYGAGN. The CDR3 loop is CASSDPDWGGGSAETLYF. The sequenced part of the CDR3 DNA is TGTGCCAGCAGTGACCCCGACTGGGGGGGCGGGAGTGCAGAA.

This clone is categorized as medium-sized (0.01 to 0.1%). Gene and germline names: mouse. The read finishes 4 residues shy of the CDR3 end, and the germline J gene is used to complete it. The chain is built from TRBV5 and TRBJ2-7, with 9 positions matching TRBD2. This CDR3 has 14 amino acids. The germline gives CDR1 LGHNA, CDR2 YNLKQL (reference sequence). CDR3 bases read: TGTGCCAGCAGCAACGGGACTGGGCGATAT. This codes for CASSNGTGRY. The full CDR3 reads CASSNGTGRYEQYF.

The sample holds a few counts of this clone. Genes here carry mouse names. The sequence runs out 4 residues before the end of the CDR3; the remainder is reconstructed from the germline J gene. This rearrangement joins TRBV5 to TRBJ1-1; 8 positions agree with TRBD1. CDR3 size: 15 residues. V lost 0 bases to trimming and J lost 3 bases; unmatched junction nucleotides: 3. Germline CDR1 LGHNA, CDR2 YNLKQL (reference sequence). The CDR3 here is CASSQDRGQDTEVFF. The CDR3 DNA, read in part, is TGTGCCAGCAGCCAAGACAGGGGGCAGGACACA.

For this clone: Gene and germline names: mouse. The read terminates 4 residues before the CDR3 end, so the remaining end is supplied by the germline J gene. The rearrangement links TRBV19 to TRBJ1-2; D gene unclear. Looked up from germline, CDR1 is FNHDT and CDR2 is SITEND (reference sequence). CDR3 size: 13 residues. CDR3 sequence: CASSIWAGGDYTF. The covered CDR3 bases are TGTGCCAGCAGTATCTGGGCGGGCGGC.

A word on this clone: These gene names are mouse names. The CDR3 extends 4 residues past the end of the read, so its final part is completed from the germline J gene. Other nucleotide sequences from this sample produce the same CDR3. The rearrangement links TRBV19 to TRBJ1-1; 7 bases are shared with TRBD1. CDR1 is FNHDT, CDR2 SITEND, per germline (reference sequence). V dropped 4 bases and J dropped 0; count of bases not matched to a gene: 3. The length of the CDR3 is 14 residues. CDR3 DNA, as far as it was read: TGTGCCAGCAGTCGGGACAGATCAAACACA. This codes for CASSRDRSNT. In full, the CDR3 is CASSRDRSNTEVFF.

As for this clone: These gene names are mouse names. The missing CDR3 end, 4 residues past where the read stops, is filled in from the germline J gene. The V and J genes are TRBV16 and TRBJ2-7; 9 nucleotides align to TRBD2. V lost 1 base to trimming and J lost 0 bases; unmatched junction nucleotides: 4. In germline, CDR1 is SGHSA, CDR2 FRNQAP. This CDR3 contains 16 residues. This CDR3 reads CASSLVWGGSSYEQYF. The CDR3 bases that were read are TGTGCAAGCAGCTTAGTCTGGGGGGGAAGCTCCTAT.

This clone was recorded at least ten times. The germline and genes are mouse ones. The read is 4 residues too short to cover the CDR3 end, so that end is filled in from the germline J gene. Other DNA sequences in the sample encode the same CDR3. J is TRBJ1-2 and V is TRBV19, with TRBD1 as a possible D gene (6 bases). V lost 3 bases, J lost 0 bases, and 9 bases lay in between. The CDR3 runs 14 residues. CDR1 FNHDT and CDR2 SITEND come from the germline V gene (reference sequence). CDR3 region: CASSRDKANSDYTF. CDR3 bases read: TGTGCCAGCAGTAGGGACAAGGCAAACTCC.

This clone showed up many times. Mouse gene names apply. The CDR3 goes on 4 residues after the read ends, and that part is filled in from the germline J gene. The chain links TRBV14 to TRBJ2-2, with TRBD1 identical over 12 bases. The CDR3 runs to 16 residues. Germline V gene lookup returns CDR1 SGHDT and CDR2 FRDEAV. Germline trimming cut 5 bases from V and 2 bases from J; bases unmatched to any gene: 4. CDR3 residues: CASSAGTGGNTGQLYF. CDR3 bases read: TGTGCCAGCAGCGCCGGGACAGGGGGCAACACCGGG. Filled out from reference TRBV14 and TRBJ2-2, the complete variable domain reads EAGVTQSPRYAVLQEGQAVSFWCDPISGHDTLYWYQQPRDQGPQLLVYFRDEAVIDNSQLPSDRFSAVRPKGTNSTLKIQSAKQGDTATYLCASSAGTGGNTGQLYFGEGSKLTVL.

By sample share, this clone is medium-sized. The genes and germline here are from mouse. The sequence runs out 4 residues before the end of the CDR3; the remainder is reconstructed from the germline J gene. The gene calls are TRBV1 and TRBJ2-1; TRBD2 matches 10 bases. The CDR3 length is 15 residues. Germline-derived CDR1 and CDR2 are NSQYPW and LRSPGD (reference sequence). V lost 4 bases and J lost 3; bases outside the gene matches: 3. This CDR3 is CTCSVDWGFYAEQFF. The part of the CDR3 DNA that was read is TGCACCTGCAGTGTGGACTGGGGGTTCTATGCT. Supplemented by reference TRBV1 and TRBJ2-1, the full variable domain reads VTLLEQNPRWRLVPRGQAVNLRCILKNSQYPWMSWYQQDLQKQLQWLFTLRSPGDKEVKSLPGADYLATRVTDTELRLQVANMSQGRTLYCTCSVDWGFYAEQFFGPGTRLTVL.

This clone was seen only a few times. Mouse names are used for the genes. The read terminates 4 residues before the CDR3 end, so the remaining end is supplied by the germline J gene. The rearrangement joins TRBV13-3 to TRBJ2-7, with 9 bases fitting TRBD2. After removal of 2 bases from V and 3 bases from J, the junction contained 3 bases not matched to a gene. Looked up from germline, CDR1 is NNHDY and CDR2 is SYVADS. The CDR3 loop spans 14 amino acids. The CDR3 here is CASSEWGLGYEQYF. CDR3 DNA, as far as it was read: TGTGCCAGCAGTGAATGGGGACTGGGCTAT.

This clone has ten or more counts. Mouse names are used for the genes. The read terminates 4 residues ahead of where the CDR3 ends, so the germline J gene completes it. V and J are TRBV5 and TRBJ1-1; no definite D call. Trimming took off 0 bases at V and 0 bases at J, with 2 bases between the two ends. The CDR3 has 13 amino acids. Germline V lookup: CDR1 LGHNA, CDR2 YNLKQL (reference sequence). CDR3 region: CASSQDTNTEVFF. The sequenced part of the CDR3 DNA is TGTGCCAGCAGCCAAGACACAAACACA.

This clone was detected only a few times. Genes and germline come from the mouse. The observed sequence ends 4 residues before the CDR3 terminus, with the missing tail filled in from the germline J gene. The V and J genes are TRBV13-2 and TRBJ2-5, with D possibly matching TRBD1 (6 bases). CDR3 length: 15 residues. The V end was cut by 0 bases, the J end by 2 bases, with 10 bases between. CDR1 and CDR2 from the germline V gene are NNHNN and SYGAGS (reference sequence). The CDR3 spells CASGDARDTQDTQYF. The CDR3 bases that were read are TGTGCCAGCGGTGATGCTCGGGACACCCAAGAC.

About this clone itself: Gene names and germline match the mouse. The read halts 3 residues ahead of the CDR3 end, with the missing end drawn from the germline J gene. V gene TRBV13-2 combines with J gene TRBJ1-6; 8 nucleotides line up with TRBD1. TRBJ1-6 is recorded as an ORF, its role being uncertain. The CDR3 is 15 amino acids. Trimming took 6 bases from V and 7 from J; bases not matched to a gene: 9. The germline V gene has CDR1 NNHNN and CDR2 SYGAGS (reference sequence). The CDR3 here is CASATQGARNSPLYF. The covered CDR3 bases are TGTGCCAGCGCCACTCAGGGGGCGAGGAATTCGCCC.

This clone was recorded many times. Each gene name is a mouse one. The read is 4 residues too short to cover the CDR3 end, so that end is filled in from the germline J gene. The J gene is TRBJ1-2, the V gene TRBV19; D may be TRBD1 (6 bases). Germline lookup yields CDR1 FNHDT and CDR2 SITEND (reference sequence). The V gene lost 4 bases and the J gene lost 0 bases, with 10 bases spanning the gap. The CDR3 totals 14 residues. This CDR3 is CASSRDIANSDYTF. Incomplete CDR3 DNA: TGTGCCAGCAGTCGGGACATCGCAAACTCC.

This clone was counted ten times or more. Genes and germline come from the mouse. The read falls 4 residues short of the CDR3 end, and the missing part is taken from the germline J gene. This chain links TRBV1 with TRBJ1-1; perhaps TRBD1 as D (5 bases). The CDR3 is made up of 14 amino acids. Trimming left V 1 base short and J 3 bases short, with 9 bases between. CDR1 is NSQYPW and CDR2 is LRSPGD in the germline V gene (reference sequence). The CDR3 bases that were read are TGCACCTGCAGTGCAGGTAGGGGTGACACA. Translating gives CTCSAGRGDT. The whole CDR3 is CTCSAGRGDTEVFF.

This clone was detected ten times or more. The gene names here belong to mouse. CDR3 residues: CASSSFTGANQDTQYF. The covered CDR3 bases are TGTGCTAGCAGTTCATTTACAGGGGCTAACCAAGAC. J is TRBJ2-5 and V is TRBV29, with TRBD1 identical over 7 bases. The read terminates 4 residues ahead of where the CDR3 ends, so the germline J gene completes it. The CDR3 covers 16 residues. The germline CDR1 and CDR2 sequences are MSHET and SYDVDS. After removal of 4 bases from V and 0 bases from J, the junction contained 7 bases not matched to a gene.